A selection of T cell receptor beta chains follows, all from one sample in a study of CD8 T cells in Susac syndrome. From the immunoSEQ multiplex PCR reads, TCRdb called clonotypes with MiXCR, one entry per CDR3 protein. The sample lists 150,000 to 180,000 distinct CDR3 sequences, just under 95% occurring once. Material for sequencing was CD8+ T cells from PBMCs. The receptor source for this set is a human donor with multiple sclerosis. Each CDR3 is given with its conserved first and last residue. The D gene is left open where the match is weak. Not all rows give a size; the values are once, few, many and, for expanded clones, a class.

CDR3: CASRPTGGPQPQHF
DNA: TGTGCCAGCAGGCCCACAGGGGGTCCTCAGCCCCAGCATTTT
D: TRBD1
J: TRBJ1-5
V: TRBV6-1
size: NA

CDR3: CASSQDRDADTQYF
DNA: TGCGCCAGCAGCCAGGACAGGGACGCAGATACGCAGTATTTT
D: TRBD1
J: TRBJ2-3
V: TRBV4-3
size: NA

CDR3: CASSSFRDEQYF
DNA: TGTGCCAGCAGCTCCTTCCGCGACGAGCAGTACTTC
D: NA
J: TRBJ2-7
V: TRBV9
size: NA

CDR3: CASSAPDRGISYEQYF
DNA: TGTGCCAGCAGTGCCCCGGACCGCGGGATATCCTACGAGCAGTACTTC
D: NA
J: TRBJ2-7
V: TRBV25-1
size: NA

CDR3: CSAPGQSGGVYEQYF
DNA: TGCAGTGCTCCTGGCCAAAGCGGGGGGGTCTACGAGCAGTACTTC
D: TRBD2
J: TRBJ2-7
V: TRBV20-1
size: NA

CDR3: CASSPSGGSTDTQYF
DNA: TGTGCCAGCAGCCCCTCGGGGGGCTCCACAGATACGCAGTATTTT
D: NA
J: TRBJ2-3
V: TRBV7-3
size: few

CDR3: CASSQGTSYNEQFF
DNA: TGTGCCAGCAGTCAGGGGACCTCCTACAATGAGCAGTTCTTC
D: NA
J: TRBJ2-1
V: TRBV7-9
size: NA

CDR3: CSARDRAWFQQYF
DNA: TGCAGTGCCCGGGACAGGGCTTGGTTCCAGCAGTACTTC
D: TRBD1
J: TRBJ2-7
V: TRBV20-1
size: NA

CDR3: CAWSVGAGDNEQFF
DNA: TGTGCCTGGAGTGTAGGTGCAGGGGACAATGAGCAGTTCTTC
D: NA
J: TRBJ2-1
V: TRBV30
size: NA

CDR3: CAAGDEQFF
DNA: TGTGCCGCCGGGGATGAGCAGTTCTTC
D: NA
J: TRBJ2-1
V: TRBV7-9
size: NA

CDR3: CASSLSATGFQETQYF
DNA: TGTGCCAGCAGTTTATCGGCCACAGGCTTCCAAGAGACCCAGTACTTC
D: NA
J: TRBJ2-5
V: TRBV28
size: NA

CDR3: CASSVGRSGEQFF
DNA: TGTGCCAGCAGCGTAGGAAGGAGTGGTGAGCAGTTCTTC
D: NA
J: TRBJ2-1
V: TRBV9
size: NA

CDR3: CAWDGRLQETQYF
DNA: TGTGCCTGGGATGGCCGGCTTCAAGAGACCCAGTACTTC
D: NA
J: TRBJ2-5
V: TRBV30
size: NA

CDR3: CSARGRDSSSYNSPLHF
DNA: TGCAGTGCTAGAGGCCGGGACTCGAGCTCCTATAATTCACCCCTCCACTTT
D: NA
J: TRBJ1-6
V: TRBV20-1
size: NA

CDR3: CASSLGEPYNEQFF
DNA: TGTGCCAGCTCCTTGGGAGAGCCCTACAATGAGCAGTTCTTC
D: NA
J: TRBJ2-1
V: TRBV27
size: NA

CDR3: CSVEGTSRLRNYNEQFF
DNA: TGCAGCGTTGAAGGGACTAGTCGTTTAAGAAACTACAATGAGCAGTTCTTC
D: TRBD2
J: TRBJ2-1
V: TRBV29-1
size: NA

CDR3: CASSGGRVPDTQYF
DNA: TGTGCCAGCAGCGGCGGACGGGTCCCAGATACGCAGTATTTT
D: NA
J: TRBJ2-3
V: TRBV9
size: NA

CDR3: CASSVKGYGYTF
DNA: TGTGCCAGCAGCGTGAAAGGATATGGCTACACCTTC
D: NA
J: TRBJ1-2
V: TRBV6-6
size: NA

CDR3: CSARIPMPSAVVGYGYTF
DNA: TGCAGTGCTAGAATCCCCATGCCCTCAGCAGTGGTCGGCTATGGCTACACCTTC
D: NA
J: TRBJ1-2
V: TRBV20-1
size: NA

CDR3: CASSVARRDSSGANVLTF
DNA: TGTGCCAGCAGCGTAGCTAGAAGGGATAGCTCTGGGGCCAACGTCCTGACTTTC
D: NA
J: TRBJ2-6
V: TRBV9
size: NA

CDR3: CSARKRGGKETQYF
DNA: TGCAGTGCCCGAAAGCGGGGGGGGAAAGAGACCCAGTACTTC
D: TRBD2
J: TRBJ2-5
V: TRBV20-1
size: NA

CDR3: CASSESGNEQFF
DNA: TGTGCCAGCAGCGAATCGGGCAATGAGCAGTTCTTC
D: NA
J: TRBJ2-1
V: TRBV13
size: NA

CDR3: CASSPPGAQETQYF
DNA: TGTGCCAGCAGCCCCCCCGGGGCCCAAGAGACCCAGTACTTC
D: NA
J: TRBJ2-5
V: TRBV7-9
size: NA

CDR3: CASSVGLSRKDEQFF
DNA: TGTGCCAGCAGCGTAGGTCTCTCCCGCAAGGATGAGCAGTTCTTC
D: NA
J: TRBJ2-1
V: TRBV9
size: NA

CDR3: CAWSPPSYEQYF
DNA: TGTGCCTGGAGTCCTCCCTCCTACGAGCAGTACTTC
D: NA
J: TRBJ2-7
V: TRBV30
size: NA

CDR3: CASSLLTSGYNEQFF
DNA: TGTGCCAGCAGCTTACTGACTAGCGGGTACAATGAGCAGTTCTTC
D: TRBD2
J: TRBJ2-1
V: TRBV7-9
size: NA

CDR3: CASSEDGGSGNTIYF
DNA: TGTGCCAGCAGCGAGGACGGCGGCTCTGGAAACACCATATATTTT
D: NA
J: TRBJ1-3
V: TRBV9
size: once

CDR3: CASSSRGSYGYTF
DNA: TGTGCCAGTAGTTCCAGAGGTTCCTATGGCTACACCTTC
D: NA
J: TRBJ1-2
V: TRBV19
size: NA

CDR3: CASSVSGVLFNEQYF
DNA: TGTGCCAGCAGCGTATCGGGGGTTTTATTCAACGAGCAGTACTTC
D: NA
J: TRBJ2-7
V: TRBV9
size: NA

CDR3: CASSHNRASGVVPYNEQFF
DNA: TGTGCCAGCAGCCACAACAGGGCTAGCGGGGTTGTCCCCTACAATGAGCAGTTCTTC
D: TRBD2
J: TRBJ2-1
V: TRBV9
size: NA

CDR3: CASSRRGNQETQYF
DNA: TGTGCCAGCAGTCGCAGGGGAAATCAAGAGACCCAGTACTTC
D: NA
J: TRBJ2-5
V: TRBV12-3/TRBV12-4
size: NA

CDR3: CASSLGEDGAYEQYF
DNA: TGTGCCAGCAGCTTAGGGGAAGACGGAGCCTACGAGCAGTACTTC
D: NA
J: TRBJ2-7
V: TRBV7-6
size: NA

CDR3: CASSLQPPGQGAYEQYF
DNA: TGTGCCAGCAGTTTGCAGCCCCCGGGACAGGGGGCATACGAGCAGTACTTC
D: TRBD1
J: TRBJ2-7
V: TRBV12-3/TRBV12-4
size: NA

CDR3: CASSQDFPTGDGNYGYTF
DNA: TGTGCCAGCAGCCAAGATTTCCCAACCGGGGACGGAAACTATGGCTACACCTTC
D: NA
J: TRBJ1-2
V: TRBV14
size: NA

CDR3: CASSPISGGRTDTQYF
DNA: TGTGCCAGCAGTCCTATTAGCGGGGGTCGCACAGATACGCAGTATTTT
D: TRBD2
J: TRBJ2-3
V: TRBV6-1
size: NA

CDR3: CATSDTPGGMDEQFF
DNA: TGTGCCACCAGTGATACCCCAGGGGGAATGGATGAGCAGTTCTTC
D: TRBD1
J: TRBJ2-1
V: TRBV24-1
size: NA

CDR3: CASRQLAHGDYEQYF
DNA: TGTGCCAGCAGGCAACTAGCCCACGGGGACTACGAGCAGTACTTC
D: NA
J: TRBJ2-7
V: TRBV7-6
size: NA

CDR3: CASSESGDSTDTQYF
DNA: TGCGCCAGCAGTGAGTCGGGGGACAGCACAGATACGCAGTATTTT
D: NA
J: TRBJ2-3
V: TRBV10-1
size: NA

CDR3: CASRDRGSYNEQFF
DNA: TGTGCCAGCAGAGACAGGGGGTCCTACAATGAGCAGTTCTTC
D: TRBD1
J: TRBJ2-1
V: TRBV25-1
size: NA

CDR3: CASSVGDSEEPQHF
DNA: TGTGCCAGCAGCGTAGGGGACAGTGAGGAGCCCCAGCATTTT
D: TRBD1
J: TRBJ1-5
V: TRBV9
size: NA

CDR3: CASSHPDSPEAFF
DNA: TGTGCCAGCAGCCATCCTGACAGTCCTGAAGCTTTCTTT
D: NA
J: TRBJ1-1
V: TRBV9
size: NA

CDR3: CSAKGQGPTYEQYF
DNA: TGCAGTGCAAAGGGACAGGGGCCCACCTACGAGCAGTACTTC
D: TRBD1
J: TRBJ2-7
V: TRBV20-1
size: NA